The TCR beta chain described here comes from a study of blood T cells in healthy people across ages. Germline values: CDR1 DFQATT, CDR2 SNEGSKA (reference sequence). Trimming took off 2 bases at V and 8 bases at J, with 16 bases between the two ends. CDR3 length: 14 amino acids. Next came a second PCR, run for about 7 to 11 cycles, which used a sample-barcoded 5' primer along with a J-beta primer mix. TCRdb re-derived calls from the 5' RACE reads in MiXCR, one entry per CDR3 protein. The repertoire consists of about a million distinct CDR3 sequences, with about 48% occurring once and the leading ten covering 13%.

The specimen sequenced was blood. The chain has TRBV20-1 and TRBJ2-1; D possibly corresponds to TRBD2 (6 bases). The TCR was taken from a young man in good health. For the CDR3, the DNA is TGCAGTGCTAGACCCAGCGGCGGGGCGGATGAGCAGTTCTTC. Its protein is CSARPSGGADEQFF.